Below, 7 T cell receptor beta chains from the same sample are listed, as sequenced in a study of blood T cell repertoires in COVID-19. Only in-frame clones appear in the TCRdb table, and some are missing; sequencing was by immunoSEQ multiplex PCR. This repertoire shows 90,000 or so clones, around 72% found once; its top ten account for roughly 14%. Sequencing was carried out using peripheral blood. The receptors originated from a woman aged 80 or older with acute or convalescent COVID-19.

This clone has only a few counts. The chain joins TRBV5-1 to TRBJ1-1; D is possibly TRBD1 (6 bases). The CDR3 covers 16 residues. Germline CDR1 SGHRS, CDR2 YFSETQ. V was pared by 2 bases and J by 1 base, with 15 bases between. CDR3 DNA: TGCGCCAGCAGCTTTCAAATGACAGGAGCGAACACTGAAGCTTTCTTT. Its translation is CASSFQMTGANTEAFF.

This chain uses TRBV28 with TRBJ1-2, with unresolved D. CDR3 size: 12 residues. With 3 bases removed from V and 4 bases from J, the gap between germline ends came to 6 bases. Per germline, CDR1 MDHEN and CDR2 SYDVKM. This chain's CDR3 is CASSFSVYGYTF. DNA of the CDR3: TGTGCCAGCAGTTTTTCAGTCTATGGCTACACCTTC.

The chain couples TRBV2 to TRBJ2-3; weak D call: TRBD2 (7 bases). Trimming cost V 2 bases and J 3 bases, with 15 bases left between them. The CDR3 is 16 residues long. Germline V gives CDR1 SNHLY, CDR2 FYNNEI. The CDR3 is CASSESRGALTDTQYF. DNA of the CDR3: TGTGCCAGCAGTGAAAGTCGGGGGGCCCTAACAGATACGCAGTATTTT.

The genes are TRBV14 and TRBJ2-2; D is perhaps TRBD2 (6 bases). Germline V gene data show CDR1 as SGHDN and CDR2 as FVKESK. The CDR3 contains 14 residues. V gave up 1 base and J gave up 4 bases, with 7 bases separating them. CDR3 sequence reads: CASSQGRVTGELFF. In DNA form, the CDR3 reads TGTGCCAGCAGCCAAGGGAGGGTCACCGGGGAGCTGTTTTTT.

This chain links TRBV3-1 (or the pseudogene TRBV3-2) with TRBJ1-4; 7 positions agree with TRBD1. Looked up from germline, CDR1 is LGHDT and CDR2 is YNNKEL (reference sequence). This CDR3 has 19 residues. J lost 9 bases, V lost 4 bases, and 23 bases had no gene match. CDR3 bases: TGTGCCAGCAGCCCGAATTACGACAGGGTTTTCGGGACATGGAAAAAACTGTTTTTT. Translating gives CASSPNYDRVFGTWKKLFF.

V is TRBV6-6 and J is TRBJ1-6, with TRBD1 as a possible D gene (5 bases). Trimming took off 3 bases at V and 4 bases at J, with 13 bases between the two ends. CDR1 and CDR2 (germline): MNHNY, SVGAGI (reference sequence). CDR3 length: 16 residues. The CDR3 DNA is TGTGCCAGCAGTTATCGACAGCCCCAGTATAATTCACCCCTCCACTTT. Translation gives CASSYRQPQYNSPLHF.

This chain joins TRBV3-1 (or the pseudogene TRBV3-2) and TRBJ1-4, with 9 bases lining up with TRBD1. The germline V gene has CDR1 LGHDT and CDR2 YNNKEL (reference sequence). Unmatched junction bases numbered 4, after V lost 0 bases and J lost 8 bases. The CDR3 loop spans 15 amino acids. The CDR3: CASSQEHRGREKLFF. The CDR3 nucleotides are TGTGCCAGCAGCCAAGAACACAGGGGGCGCGAAAAACTGTTTTTT.